The clone carrying this TCR beta chain was counted between two and nine times. MiXCR, applied by TCRdb to the 5' RACE reads, yields one record per CDR3 protein. The profile shows 500,000 to 650,000 distinct CDR3 sequences, 7% to 7.5% of them singletons. The data derive from a study of identical twins. Another study also made use of these data, one on yellow fever vaccine responses in identical twins. Turning to that study: Twins reportedly appeared to share part of their vaccine T cell response while keeping part individual.

This clonotype was obtained from a young woman in good health. Sequencing was performed on PBMCs.

CDR3 amino acids: CSVEDQGRRYTF. CDR3 sequence (DNA): TGCAGCGTTGAAGACCAGGGTCGCCGCTACACCTTC. The genes are TRBV29-1 and TRBJ1-2; tentatively, D is TRBD1 (5 bases). Trimming took off 0 bases at V and 9 bases at J, with 11 bases between the two ends. CDR1 is SQVTM, CDR2 ANQGSEA, per germline. There are 12 residues in the CDR3.